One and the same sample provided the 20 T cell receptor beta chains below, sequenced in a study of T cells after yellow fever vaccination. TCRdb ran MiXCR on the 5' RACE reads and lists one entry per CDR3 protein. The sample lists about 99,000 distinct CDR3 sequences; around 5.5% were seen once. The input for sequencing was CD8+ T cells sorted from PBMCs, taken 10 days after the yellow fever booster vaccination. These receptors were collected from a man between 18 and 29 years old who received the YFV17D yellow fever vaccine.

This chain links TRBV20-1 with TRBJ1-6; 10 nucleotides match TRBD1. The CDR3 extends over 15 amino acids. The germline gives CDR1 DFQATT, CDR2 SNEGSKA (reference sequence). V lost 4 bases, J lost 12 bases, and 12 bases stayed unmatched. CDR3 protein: CSATTGTGVYRPLHF. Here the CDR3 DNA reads TGCAGTGCTACCACCGGGACAGGGGTGTATCGACCCCTCCACTTT.

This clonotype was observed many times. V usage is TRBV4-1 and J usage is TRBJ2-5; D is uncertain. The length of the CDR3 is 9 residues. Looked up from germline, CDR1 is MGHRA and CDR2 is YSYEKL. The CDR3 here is CATSETQYF. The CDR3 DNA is TGCGCGACCTCGGAGACCCAGTACTTC.

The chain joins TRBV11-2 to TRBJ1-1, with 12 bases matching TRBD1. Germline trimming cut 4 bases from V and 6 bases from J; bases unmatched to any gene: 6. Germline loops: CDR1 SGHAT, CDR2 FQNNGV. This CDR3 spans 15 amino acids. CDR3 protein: CASSSGQGALSEAFF. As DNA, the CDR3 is TGTGCCAGCAGCTCGGGACAGGGGGCTCTTTCTGAAGCTTTCTTT.

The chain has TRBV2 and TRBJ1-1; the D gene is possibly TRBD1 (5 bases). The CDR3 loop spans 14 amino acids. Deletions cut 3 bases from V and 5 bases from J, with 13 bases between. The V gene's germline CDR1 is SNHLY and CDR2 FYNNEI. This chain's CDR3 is CASSEPEGETEAFF. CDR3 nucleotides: TGTGCCAGCAGTGAGCCCGAAGGGGAAACTGAAGCTTTCTTT.

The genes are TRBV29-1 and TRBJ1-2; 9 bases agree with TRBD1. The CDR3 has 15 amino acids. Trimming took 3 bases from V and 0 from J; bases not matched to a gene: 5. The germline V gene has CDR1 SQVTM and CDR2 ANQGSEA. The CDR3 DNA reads TGCAGCGTTGAGAAAGGGACAGGGTCTAACTATGGCTACACCTTC. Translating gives CSVEKGTGSNYGYTF.

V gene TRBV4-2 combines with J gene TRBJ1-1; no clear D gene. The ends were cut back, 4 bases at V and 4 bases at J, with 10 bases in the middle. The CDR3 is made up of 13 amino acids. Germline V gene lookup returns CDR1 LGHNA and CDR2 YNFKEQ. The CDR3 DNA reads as TGTGCCAGCAGCCCAACGGCAGGCACTGAAGCTTTCTTT. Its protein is CASSPTAGTEAFF.

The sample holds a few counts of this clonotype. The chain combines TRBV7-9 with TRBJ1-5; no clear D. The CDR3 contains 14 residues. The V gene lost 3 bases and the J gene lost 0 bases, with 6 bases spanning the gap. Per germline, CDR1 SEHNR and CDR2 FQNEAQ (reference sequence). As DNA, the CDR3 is TGTGCCAGCAGCTTGATGGGTAGCAATCAGCCCCAGCATTTT. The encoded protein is CASSLMGSNQPQHF.

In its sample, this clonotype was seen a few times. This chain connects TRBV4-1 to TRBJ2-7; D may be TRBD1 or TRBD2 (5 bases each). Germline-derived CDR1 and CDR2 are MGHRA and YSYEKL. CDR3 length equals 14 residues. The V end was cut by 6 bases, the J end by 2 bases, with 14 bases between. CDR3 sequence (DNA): TGCGCCAGCAGTCTCCGGGACGGAACCTACGAGCAGTACGTC. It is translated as CASSLRDGTYEQYV.

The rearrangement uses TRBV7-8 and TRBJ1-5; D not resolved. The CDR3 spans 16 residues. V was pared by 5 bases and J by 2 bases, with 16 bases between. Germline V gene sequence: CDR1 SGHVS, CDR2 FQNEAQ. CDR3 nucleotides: TGTGCCAGCAGCGTTCGGCTTTCGGCGGGCAATCAGCCCCAGCATTTT. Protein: CASSVRLSAGNQPQHF.

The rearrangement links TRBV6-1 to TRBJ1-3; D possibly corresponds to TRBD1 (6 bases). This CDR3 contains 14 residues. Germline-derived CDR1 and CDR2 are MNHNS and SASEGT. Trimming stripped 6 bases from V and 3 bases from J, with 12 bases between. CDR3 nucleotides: TGTGCCAGCAGCCTACAGGGCTTTGGAAACACCATATATTTT. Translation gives CASSLQGFGNTIYF.

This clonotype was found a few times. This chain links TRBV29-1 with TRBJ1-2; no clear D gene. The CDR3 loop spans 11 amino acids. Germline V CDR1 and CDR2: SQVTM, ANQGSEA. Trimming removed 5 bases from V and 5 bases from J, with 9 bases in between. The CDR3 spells CSVRSGYGYTF. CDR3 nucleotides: TGCAGCGTTAGGTCGGGGTATGGCTACACCTTC. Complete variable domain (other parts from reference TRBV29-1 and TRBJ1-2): SAVISQKPSRDICQRGTSLTIQCQVDSQVTMMFWYRQQPGQSLTLIATANQGSEATYESGFVIDKFPISRPNLTFSTLTVSNMSPEDSSIYLCSVRSGYGYTFGSGTRLTVV.

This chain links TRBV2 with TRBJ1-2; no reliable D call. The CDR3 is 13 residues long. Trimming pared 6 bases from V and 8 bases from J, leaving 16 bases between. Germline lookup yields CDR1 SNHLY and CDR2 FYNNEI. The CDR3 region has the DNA TGTGCCAGCAGCCTGGCACCGCCGGAGGGCTACACCTTC. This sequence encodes CASSLAPPEGYTF.

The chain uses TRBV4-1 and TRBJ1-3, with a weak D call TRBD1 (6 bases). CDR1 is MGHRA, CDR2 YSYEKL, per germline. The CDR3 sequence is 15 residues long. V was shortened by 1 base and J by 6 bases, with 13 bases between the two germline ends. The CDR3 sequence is CASSQGQVIENTIYF. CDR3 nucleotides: TGCGCCAGCAGCCAAGGACAGGTTATCGAAAACACCATATATTTT.

CDR3 nucleotides: TGCGCCAGCAGTCAATGTACAGGGGACAGGCCTAACACCGGGGAGCTGTTTTTT. Translated: CASSQCTGDRPNTGELFF. The V and J genes are TRBV23-1 and TRBJ2-2, with 8 bases matching TRBD1. TRBV23-1 is an ORF, with its function uncertain. The CDR3 extends over 18 amino acids. After removal of 1 base from V and 2 bases from J, the junction contained 9 bases not matched to a gene.

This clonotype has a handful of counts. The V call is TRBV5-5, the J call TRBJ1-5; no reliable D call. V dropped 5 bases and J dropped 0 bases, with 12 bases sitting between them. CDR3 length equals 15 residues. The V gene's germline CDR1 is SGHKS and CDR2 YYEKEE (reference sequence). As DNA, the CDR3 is TGTGCCAGCAGTCTGGTGGGATATAGCAATCAGCCCCAGCATTTT. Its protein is CASSLVGYSNQPQHF.

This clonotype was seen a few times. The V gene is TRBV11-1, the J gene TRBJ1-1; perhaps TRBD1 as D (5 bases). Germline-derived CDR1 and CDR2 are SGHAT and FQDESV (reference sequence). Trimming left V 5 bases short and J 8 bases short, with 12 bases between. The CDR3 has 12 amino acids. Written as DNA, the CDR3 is TGTGCCAGCAGCCTTAGCGGGGACGAAGCTTTCTTT. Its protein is CASSLSGDEAFF.

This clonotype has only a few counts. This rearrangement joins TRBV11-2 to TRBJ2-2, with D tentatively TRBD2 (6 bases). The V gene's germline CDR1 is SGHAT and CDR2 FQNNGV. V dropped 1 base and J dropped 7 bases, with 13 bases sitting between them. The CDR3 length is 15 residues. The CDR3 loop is CASSLAGLGYGELFF. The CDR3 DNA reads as TGTGCCAGCAGCTTAGCGGGACTGGGTTACGGGGAGCTGTTTTTT.

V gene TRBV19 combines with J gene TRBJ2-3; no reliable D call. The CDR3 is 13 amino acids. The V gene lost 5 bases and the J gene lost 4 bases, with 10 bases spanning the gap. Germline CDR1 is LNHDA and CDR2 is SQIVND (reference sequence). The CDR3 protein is CASSSLTADTQYF. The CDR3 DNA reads TGTGCCAGTAGTTCTCTCACAGCAGATACGCAGTATTTT.

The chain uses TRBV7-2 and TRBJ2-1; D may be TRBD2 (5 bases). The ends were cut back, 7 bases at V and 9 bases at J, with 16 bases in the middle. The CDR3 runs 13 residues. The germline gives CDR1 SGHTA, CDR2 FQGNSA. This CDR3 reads CASTLAVAGEQFF. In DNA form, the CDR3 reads TGTGCCAGCACCCTAGCCGTAGCTGGTGAGCAGTTCTTC.

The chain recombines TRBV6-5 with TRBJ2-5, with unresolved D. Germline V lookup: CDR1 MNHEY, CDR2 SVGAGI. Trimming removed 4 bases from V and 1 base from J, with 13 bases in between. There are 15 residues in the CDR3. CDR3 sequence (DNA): TGTGCCAGCAGTTCCTGGGCCTCCCCCCAAGAGACCCAGTACTTC. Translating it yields CASSSWASPQETQYF.